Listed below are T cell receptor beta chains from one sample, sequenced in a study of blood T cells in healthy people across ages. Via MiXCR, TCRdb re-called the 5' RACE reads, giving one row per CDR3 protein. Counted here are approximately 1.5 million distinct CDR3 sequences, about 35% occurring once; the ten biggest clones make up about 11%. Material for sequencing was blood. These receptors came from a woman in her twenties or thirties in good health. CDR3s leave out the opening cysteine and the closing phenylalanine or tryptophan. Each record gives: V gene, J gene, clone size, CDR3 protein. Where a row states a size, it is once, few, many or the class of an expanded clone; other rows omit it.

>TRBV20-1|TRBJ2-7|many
SARTSGVYEQY
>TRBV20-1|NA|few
SARDGGSGEQY
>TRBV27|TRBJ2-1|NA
ASSLSWCSGSYNEQF
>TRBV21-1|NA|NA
ASSNRREPDEQY
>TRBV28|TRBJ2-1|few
ASSSVGSSYNEQF
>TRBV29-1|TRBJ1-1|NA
SVEPGAEAF
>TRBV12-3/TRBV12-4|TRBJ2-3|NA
ASSFGVGTDTEY
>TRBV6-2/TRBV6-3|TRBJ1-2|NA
ASSYDPPRQGNYGYT
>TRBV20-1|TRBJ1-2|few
SASPGPVGGGYT
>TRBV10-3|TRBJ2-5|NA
AISESGRGKETQY
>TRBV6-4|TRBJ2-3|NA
ASSDPGASTDTQY
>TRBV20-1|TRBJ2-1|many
SASINSGSHDNEQF
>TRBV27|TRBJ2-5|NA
ASRQRPQETQY
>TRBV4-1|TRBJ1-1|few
ASSSQGQGNTEAF
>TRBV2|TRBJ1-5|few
ASSVAGYNQPQH
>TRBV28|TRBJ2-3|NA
ASRLGTSMTDTQY
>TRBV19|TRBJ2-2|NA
ALEGITGELF
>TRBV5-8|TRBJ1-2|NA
ASSFGRGAHGYT
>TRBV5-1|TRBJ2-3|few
ASSSAGLASDTQY
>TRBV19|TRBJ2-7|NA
ASKLGQGASYEQY
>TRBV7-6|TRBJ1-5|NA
ASSLGVRGRGPQH
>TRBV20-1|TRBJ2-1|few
STQTDINEQF
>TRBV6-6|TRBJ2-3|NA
ASSYDRGRGAGTQY
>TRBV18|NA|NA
ASSPPYGSKYEQY
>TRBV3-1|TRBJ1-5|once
ARSPGTGWQPQH
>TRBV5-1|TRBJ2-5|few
ASSLGTKNQETQY
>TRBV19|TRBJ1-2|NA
ASSRMTGNGYT
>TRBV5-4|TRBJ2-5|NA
ASSGGLAGANQETQY
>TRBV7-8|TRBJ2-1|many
ASSLAGTGAYNEQF
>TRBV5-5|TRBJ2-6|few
ASMRAASSGANVLT
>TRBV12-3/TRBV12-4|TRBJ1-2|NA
ASSLIGGRGYT
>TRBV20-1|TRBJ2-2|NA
SAKQGGGLGGELF
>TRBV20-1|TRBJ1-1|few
SARDLRAPWDTEAF
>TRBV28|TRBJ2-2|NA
ASSPIGTSGRASKDTGELF
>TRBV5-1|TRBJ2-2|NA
ASSLQANTGELF
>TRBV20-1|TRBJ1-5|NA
SASSQGMDQPQH
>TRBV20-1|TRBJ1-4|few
SARDRQGWEEKLF
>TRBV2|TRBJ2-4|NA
ASTGPEKNIQY
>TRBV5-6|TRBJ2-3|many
ASSLTLGLYTDTQY
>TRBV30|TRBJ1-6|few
AWSVSGRGQGSPLH
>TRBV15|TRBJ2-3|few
ATSRDSAGGLDTQY
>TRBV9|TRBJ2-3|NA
ASSGGKITDMQY
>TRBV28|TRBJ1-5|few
ASSPNRAGNQPQH